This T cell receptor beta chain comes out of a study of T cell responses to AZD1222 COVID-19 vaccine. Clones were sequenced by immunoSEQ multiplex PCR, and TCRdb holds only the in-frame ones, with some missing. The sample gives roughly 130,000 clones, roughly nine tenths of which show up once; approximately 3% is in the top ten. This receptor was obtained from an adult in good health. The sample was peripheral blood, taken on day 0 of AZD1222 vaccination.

CDR3 coding DNA: TGTGCCAGCAGTGACGGGGAGAGCTCCTACAATGAGCAGTTCTTC. This encodes CASSDGESSYNEQFF. V is TRBV6-4 and J is TRBJ2-1; D perhaps matches TRBD2 (5 bases). CDR1 is MRHNA and CDR2 is SNTAGT in the germline V gene. The V end lost 2 bases, the J end lost 0 bases, and 8 bases lay between the germline ends. The length of the CDR3 is 15 residues.